This TCR beta chain derives from a study of blood T cell repertoires in COVID-19. Study-wide background: COVID-19 samples collected from the United States, Italy and Spain covered acute and convalescent phases.

Per the study methods: Reference gene primer amplification gave estimated nucleated cell counts. Only in-frame clones appear in the TCRdb table, and some are missing; sequencing was by immunoSEQ multiplex PCR. The DNA was the basis for D and trimming; V, J and clone size are from that table. Among around 250,000 clones listed, 82% were seen once. The germline V gene encodes CDR1 SEHNR and CDR2 FQNEAQ (reference sequence). Trimming left V 3 bases short and J 2 bases short, with 10 bases between. CDR3 size: 14 residues. Across about two dozen US areas, participants ranged in age from roughly 18 to 95 years. Participant reports of clinical history set cohort assignment.

Sequencing was performed on PBMCs or T cells enriched from blood (not recorded which). This chain uses TRBV7-9 with TRBJ2-5; D is ambiguous. The sequence was collected from a middle-aged man who had been exposed to COVID-19. The CDR3 DNA is TGTGCCAGCAGCTTCTCCACTTATCAAGAGACCCAGTACTTC. It encodes CASSFSTYQETQYF.